Listed below are T cell receptor beta chains from one sample, sequenced in a study of T cells in Graves' hyperthyroidism and ophthalmopathy. Using its own MiXCR run on the multiplex PCR reads, TCRdb lists one record per CDR3 protein. The profile shows roughly 500,000 distinct CDR3 sequences, more than 45% of them singletons. Sequenced input: peripheral blood or thyroid tissue (not recorded which). The source of these receptors is an adult woman with Graves' disease, either hyperthyroidism or ophthalmopathy (not recorded which). Both conserved end residues are part of each CDR3. Each record gives: CDR3 protein, CDR3 DNA, V gene, D gene, clone size, J gene. D genes are given only for firm matches. Rows give clone size only sometimes, using once, few, many, or a class for an expanded clone.

cdr3_aa: CSVVQGGYTF; cdr3_nt: TGCAGCGTCGTCCAGGGGGGCTACACCTTC; v_call: TRBV29-1; d_call: -; clone_size: -; j_call: TRBJ1-2
cdr3_aa: CASSMGTLAVRGELFF; cdr3_nt: TGTGCCAGTAGTATGGGGACACTGGCTGTTCGCGGGGAGCTGTTTTTT; v_call: TRBV19; d_call: -; clone_size: many; j_call: TRBJ2-2
cdr3_aa: CASSPGQGVGNTIYF; cdr3_nt: TGTGCCAGCAGCCCGGGACAGGGGGTCGGAAACACCATATATTTT; v_call: TRBV2; d_call: TRBD1; clone_size: -; j_call: TRBJ1-3
cdr3_aa: CSAPRQGAFSNQPQHF; cdr3_nt: TGCAGTGCTCCCCGGCAGGGGGCCTTTAGCAATCAGCCCCAGCATTTT; v_call: TRBV20-1; d_call: TRBD1; clone_size: many; j_call: TRBJ1-5
cdr3_aa: CASRPGRGVEPQHF; cdr3_nt: TGCGCCAGCAGGCCAGGACGGGGCGTGGAGCCCCAGCATTTT; v_call: TRBV5-1; d_call: -; clone_size: -; j_call: TRBJ1-5
cdr3_aa: CAWTYPTGANVLTF; cdr3_nt: TGTGCCTGGACCTACCCTACTGGGGCCAACGTCCTGACTTTC; v_call: TRBV30; d_call: -; clone_size: few; j_call: TRBJ2-6
cdr3_aa: CASQTGDQETQYF; cdr3_nt: TGCGCCAGCCAGACAGGGGACCAAGAGACCCAGTACTTC; v_call: TRBV5-1; d_call: TRBD1; clone_size: many; j_call: TRBJ2-5
cdr3_aa: CASSSTQERTTNEKLFF; cdr3_nt: TGTGCCAGTAGTTCAACACAGGAAAGGACTACTAATGAAAAACTGTTTTTT; v_call: TRBV19; d_call: -; clone_size: -; j_call: TRBJ1-4
cdr3_aa: CASSGLGTTDAFF; cdr3_nt: TGTGCCAGCAGTGGGTTGGGCACGACGGACGCTTTCTTT; v_call: TRBV2; d_call: -; clone_size: -; j_call: TRBJ1-1
cdr3_aa: CSVDYLGQLRLNTEAFF; cdr3_nt: TGCAGCGTTGATTATTTAGGACAGCTGAGATTGAACACTGAAGCTTTCTTT; v_call: TRBV29-1; d_call: -; clone_size: -; j_call: TRBJ1-1
cdr3_aa: CASSLFGNSGNTIYF; cdr3_nt: TGTGCCAGCAGCTTATTTGGGAACTCTGGAAACACCATATATTTT; v_call: TRBV7-2; d_call: -; clone_size: few; j_call: TRBJ1-3
cdr3_aa: CATSLGGRVQPQHF; cdr3_nt: TGTGCCACCAGCCTTGGGGGGCGCGTTCAGCCCCAGCATTTT; v_call: TRBV15; d_call: -; clone_size: many; j_call: TRBJ1-5
cdr3_aa: CASSDLHRDYGYTF; cdr3_nt: TGTGCCAGCAGCGACCTACACAGGGACTATGGCTACACCTTC; v_call: TRBV12-3/TRBV12-4; d_call: -; clone_size: many; j_call: TRBJ1-2